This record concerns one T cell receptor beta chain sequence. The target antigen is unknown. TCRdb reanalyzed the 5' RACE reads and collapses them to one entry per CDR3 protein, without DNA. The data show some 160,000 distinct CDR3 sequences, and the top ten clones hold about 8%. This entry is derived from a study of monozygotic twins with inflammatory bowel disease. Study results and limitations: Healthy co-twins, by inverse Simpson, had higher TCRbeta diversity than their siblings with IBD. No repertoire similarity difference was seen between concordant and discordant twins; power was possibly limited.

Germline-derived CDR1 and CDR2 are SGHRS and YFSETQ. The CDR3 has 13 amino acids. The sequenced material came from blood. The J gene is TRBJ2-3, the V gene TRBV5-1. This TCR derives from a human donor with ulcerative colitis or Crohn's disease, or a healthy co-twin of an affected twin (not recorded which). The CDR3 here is CASSLGHTDTQYF.